These 20 T cell receptor beta chains came from one sample sequenced in a study of blood T cell repertoires in COVID-19. Produced via immunoSEQ multiplex PCR; TCRdb's table is partial and in-frame only. The sample consists of around 300,000 clones, approximately 86% of them appearing once. Source material: PBMCs or T cells enriched from blood (not recorded which). These receptor sequences come from a woman aged 18-29 years who had recovered from COVID-19.

The chain carries TRBV15 and TRBJ2-3, with 8 bases matching TRBD2. Germline CDR1 LNHNV, CDR2 YYDKDF (reference sequence). The V gene end was trimmed by 2 bases and the J gene end by 3 bases; junction bases not matched to a gene: 4. The CDR3 totals 15 residues. The CDR3 nucleotides read TGTGCCACCAGCAGACGGGAGGGAGAGACAGATACGCAGTATTTT. Translating it yields CATSRREGETDTQYF.

V is TRBV25-1 and J is TRBJ2-7; 7 positions agree with TRBD1. V lost 8 bases and J lost 6; bases outside the gene matches: 10. This CDR3 region has 13 residues. Germline values: CDR1 MGHDK, CDR2 SYGVNS. The CDR3 region has the DNA TGTGCCAGCGCTACAGGGGTTCCGGGCGAGCAGTACTTC. Translation: CASATGVPGEQYF.

This sequence joins TRBV2 and TRBJ2-3, with TRBD2 identical over 9 bases. CDR3 size: 16 residues. J lost 2 bases, V lost 2 bases, and 5 bases had no gene match. In germline, CDR1 is SNHLY, CDR2 FYNNEI. The CDR3 is CASSEWLAGTTDTQYF. The CDR3 DNA sequence: TGTGCCAGCAGTGAATGGCTAGCGGGGACCACAGATACGCAGTATTTT.

The J gene is TRBJ2-1, the V gene TRBV15; 8 bases fit TRBD1. The CDR3 has 15 amino acids. V lost 1 base, J lost 5 bases, and 4 bases stayed unmatched. Germline V gene lookup returns CDR1 LNHNV and CDR2 YYDKDF (reference sequence). CDR3 in amino acids: CATSRGQGSNNEQFF. CDR3 nucleotide sequence: TGTGCCACCAGCAGAGGACAGGGGTCGAACAATGAGCAGTTCTTC. The full variable domain, with the rest looked up from reference TRBV15 and TRBJ2-1, is DAMVIQNPRYQVTQFGKPVTLSCSQTLNHNVMYWYQQKSSQAPKLLFHYYDKDFNNEADTPDNFQSRRPNTSFCFLDIRSPGLGDTAMYLCATSRGQGSNNEQFFGPGTRLTVL.

J is TRBJ1-5 and V is TRBV7-9; no clear D. Germline-derived CDR1 and CDR2 are SEHNR and FQNEAQ (reference sequence). CDR3 length: 15 residues. V was shortened by 3 bases and J by 4 bases, with 13 bases between the two germline ends. The CDR3 protein is CASSLGTVKNQPQHF. Written as DNA, the CDR3 is TGTGCCAGCAGCTTGGGTACAGTTAAGAATCAGCCCCAGCATTTT.

The rearrangement uses TRBV1 and TRBJ2-7; TRBD1 was called by the table and not checked on the DNA. TRBV1 counts as a pseudogene. The CDR3 totals 13 residues. DNA of the CDR3: TGCACCAGCACCGGGACAGGGGGAAACGAGCAGTACTTC. Its protein is CTSTGTGGNEQYF.

The chain joins TRBV19 to TRBJ1-1; D uncertain. Trimming shortened V by 1 base and J by 3 bases, and 12 bases separated the two germline ends. Per the germline V gene, CDR1 is LNHDA and CDR2 is SQIVND (reference sequence). This CDR3 has 15 amino acids. CDR3 bases: TGTGCCAGTAGTATAGCCGAGGGAGGGTACACTGAAGCTTTCTTT. As protein: CASSIAEGGYTEAFF.

The CDR3: CASSLNSGGTDTQYF. CDR3 nucleotides: TGTGCCAGCAGCTTGAACTCCGGAGGCACAGATACGCAGTATTTT. This chain connects TRBV7-2 to TRBJ2-3; D call uncertain. Deletions cut 3 bases from V and 1 base from J, with 11 bases between. Looked up from germline, CDR1 is SGHTA and CDR2 is FQGNSA. This CDR3 spans 15 amino acids.

The chain uses TRBV19 and TRBJ2-4, with D possibly being TRBD1 (6 bases). The germline gives CDR1 LNHDA, CDR2 SQIVND (reference sequence). The CDR3 consists of 15 residues. Between the trimmed V and J ends, which lost 2 bases and 6 bases, there was a span of 14 bases. The CDR3 is CASSITQGKANIQYF. The CDR3 nucleotides read TGTGCCAGTAGTATAACTCAGGGGAAAGCAAACATTCAGTACTTC. The whole variable domain, remainder taken from reference TRBV19 and TRBJ2-4, is DGGITQSPKYLFRKEGQNVTLSCEQNLNHDAMYWYRQDPGQGLRLIYYSQIVNDFQKGDIAEGYSVSREKKESFPLTVTSAQKNPTAFYLCASSITQGKANIQYFGAGTRLSVL.

This sequence joins TRBV6-5 and TRBJ2-1; the D gene is possibly TRBD2 (6 bases). The V and J ends lost 6 bases and 2 bases respectively, with 14 bases between them. The CDR3 has 15 amino acids. The germline V gene encodes CDR1 MNHEY and CDR2 SVGAGI. The CDR3 nucleotides are TGTGCCAGCAGGACCGGGACTTTTCCCTACAATGAGCAGTTCTTC. Amino acids: CASRTGTFPYNEQFF.

The V and J genes are TRBV4-3 and TRBJ2-5; possibly TRBD2 for D (5 bases). V lost 1 base, J lost 5 bases, and 11 bases lay in between. The CDR3 runs to 14 residues. Germline assignment: CDR1 LGHNA and CDR2 YSLEER. The CDR3: CASSQVYPGETQYF. CDR3 coding DNA: TGCGCCAGCAGCCAAGTCTACCCGGGGGAGACCCAGTACTTC.

V usage is TRBV7-6 and J usage is TRBJ1-5; perhaps TRBD1 as D (5 bases). V lost 5 bases and J 7 bases, leaving 12 bases between the germline ends. CDR3 length: 13 amino acids. Per the germline V gene, CDR1 is SGHVS and CDR2 is FNYEAQ. The CDR3 coding sequence is TGTGCCAGCAGCCTTGCGGCAGGGCAGCCCCAGCATTTT. Its protein product is CASSLAAGQPQHF.

V gene TRBV28 combines with J gene TRBJ2-1; 10 bases are a match to TRBD2. Germline V CDR1 and CDR2: MDHEN, SYDVKM. After removal of 3 bases from V and 8 bases from J, the junction contained 7 bases not matched to a gene. The CDR3 runs to 15 residues. CDR3 residues: CASSFGPSGSHEQFF. The CDR3 coding sequence is TGTGCCAGCAGTTTTGGGCCTAGCGGGAGCCATGAGCAGTTCTTC.

This chain joins TRBV2 and TRBJ2-1; TRBD2 matches at 10 bases. Per germline, CDR1 SNHLY and CDR2 FYNNEI. This CDR3 is built from 14 residues. The J segment lost 0 bases and the V segment lost 8 bases, leaving 1 base of the junction unmatched. CDR3 loop: CASGLADSYNEQFF. The CDR3 DNA reads as TGTGCCAGCGGACTAGCGGACTCCTACAATGAGCAGTTCTTC.

For the CDR3, the DNA is TGTGCCAGCTCGGGCGGGCCTAATGAAAAACTGTTTTTT. Its translation is CASSGGPNEKLFF. The chain uses TRBV6-5 and TRBJ1-4; D is ambiguous. The germline V gene encodes CDR1 MNHEY and CDR2 SVGAGI. The V and J ends lost 8 bases and 3 bases respectively, with 10 bases between them. The length of the CDR3 is 13 residues.

This chain links TRBV5-8 with TRBJ1-4; no clear D. The ends were cut back, 2 bases at V and 4 bases at J, with 18 bases in the middle. This CDR3 contains 17 residues. Germline lookup yields CDR1 SGHTS and CDR2 YDEGEE. The CDR3 is CASSLRRATLSNEKLFF. The CDR3 region has the DNA TGTGCCAGCAGCTTAAGGCGGGCGACCTTGAGTAATGAAAAACTGTTTTTT.

This clone was counted only a few times. The CDR3 is CASDLFGDRGIRQPQHF. The CDR3 bases are TGTGCCAGCGACCTTTTTGGGGACAGGGGTATCAGGCAGCCCCAGCATTTT. The chain links TRBV3-1 (or the pseudogene TRBV3-2) to TRBJ1-5; 10 bases match TRBD1. The germline V gene has CDR1 LGHDT and CDR2 YNNKEL (reference sequence). The CDR3 totals 17 residues. The junction had 17 bases not matched to a gene; V was cut back by 8 bases and J by 7 bases.

The rearrangement uses TRBV5-1 and TRBJ2-3, with TRBD2 identical over 13 bases. Germline V gives CDR1 SGHRS, CDR2 YFSETQ. The CDR3 length is 17 residues. V was pared by 0 bases and J by 6 bases, with 7 bases of the junction left unmatched. CDR3 loop: CASSLEGLAGPRDTQYF. DNA for the CDR3: TGCGCCAGCAGCTTGGAGGGACTAGCGGGGCCCCGGGATACGCAGTATTTT.

The gene calls are TRBV7-2 and TRBJ1-1; no clear D gene. The CDR3 covers 15 residues. Trimming cost V 3 bases and J 3 bases, with 14 bases left between them. Germline-derived CDR1 and CDR2 are SGHTA and FQGNSA. The CDR3 coding sequence is TGTGCCAGCAGCTTGGGCGGGGATCCGCACACTGAAGCTTTCTTT. Protein product: CASSLGGDPHTEAFF.

The rearrangement uses TRBV19 and TRBJ1-5; D is unresolved. With 3 bases removed from V and 1 base from J, the gap between germline ends came to 10 bases. Per germline, CDR1 LNHDA and CDR2 SQIVND (reference sequence). The CDR3 contains 15 residues. CDR3 protein: CASSMEGMSNQPQHF. The DNA of the CDR3 is TGTGCCAGTAGTATGGAGGGTATGAGCAATCAGCCCCAGCATTTT.